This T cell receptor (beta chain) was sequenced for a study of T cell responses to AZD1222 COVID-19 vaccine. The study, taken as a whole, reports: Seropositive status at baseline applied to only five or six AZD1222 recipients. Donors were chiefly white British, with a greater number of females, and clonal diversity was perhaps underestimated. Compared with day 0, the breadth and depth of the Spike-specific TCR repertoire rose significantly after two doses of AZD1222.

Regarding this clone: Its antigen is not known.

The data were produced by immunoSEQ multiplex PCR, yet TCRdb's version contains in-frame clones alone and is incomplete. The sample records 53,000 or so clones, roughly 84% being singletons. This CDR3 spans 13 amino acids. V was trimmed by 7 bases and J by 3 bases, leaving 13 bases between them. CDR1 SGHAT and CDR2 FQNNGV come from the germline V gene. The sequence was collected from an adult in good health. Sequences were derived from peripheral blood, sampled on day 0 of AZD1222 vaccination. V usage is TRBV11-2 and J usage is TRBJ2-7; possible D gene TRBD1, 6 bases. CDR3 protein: CASKTGTSYEQYF. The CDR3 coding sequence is TGTGCCAGCAAAACCGGGACAAGCTACGAGCAGTACTTC.